One and the same sample provided the 22 T cell receptor beta chains below, sequenced in a study of T cell responses to AZD1222 COVID-19 vaccine. The repertoire was sequenced with immunoSEQ multiplex PCR; TCRdb's copy has only in-frame clones and lacks some. The repertoire shows over 130,000 clones; the top ten hold about 2.2%. Sequencing used peripheral blood. Receptors originate from an adult in good health.

The genes are TRBV7-6 and TRBJ2-2; TRBD2 matches at 8 bases. CDR1 SGHVS and CDR2 FNYEAQ come from the germline V gene. V shed 3 bases and J 0 bases; nucleotides not matched to a gene: 3. This CDR3 region has 16 residues. CDR3: CASSLDSGTNTGELFF. The CDR3, as DNA: TGTGCCAGCAGCTTGGATAGCGGGACGAACACCGGGGAGCTGTTTTTT.

In the case of this clone: Relative to the germline gene, one junction end is altered; a read error may explain this. This chain connects TRBV13 to TRBJ1-1, with TRBD1 as a possible D gene (5 bases). The germline gives CDR1 PRHDT, CDR2 FYEKMQ (reference sequence). CDR3 size: 14 residues. In DNA, the CDR3 is TGTGCCAGCAGCTTAGCGGCAGGGCCAACTGAAGCTTTTTTT. Translation gives CASSLAAGPTEAFF.

Details on this clone: The junction shows a germline mismatch at one end, possibly a read error. The rearrangement uses TRBV7-9 and TRBJ2-7, with 7 bases lining up with TRBD2. The germline V gene has CDR1 SEHNR and CDR2 FQNEAQ (reference sequence). This CDR3 has 12 residues. CDR3 bases: TGTGCCAGCAGCTTAGACGTGGGAGGGCCCGACTTC. Translating gives CASSLDVGGPDF.

The rearrangement joins TRBV19 to TRBJ1-2; perhaps TRBD1 as D (6 bases). CDR3 length equals 14 residues. V lost 7 bases and J 0 bases, leaving 12 bases between the germline ends. Germline assignment: CDR1 LNHDA and CDR2 SQIVND (reference sequence). CDR3 in DNA: TGTGCCAGTAAAAGACAGGAGACTAACTATGGCTACACCTTC. It specifies CASKRQETNYGYTF.

The J gene is TRBJ2-2, the V gene TRBV25-1; D remains unclear. The germline V and J ends were trimmed by 4 bases and 5 bases, with 11 bases remaining between them. From germline, CDR1 is MGHDK and CDR2 SYGVNS. The CDR3 sequence is 14 residues long. The CDR3 spells CASSGAVRTGELFF. The CDR3, as DNA: TGTGCCAGCAGTGGTGCAGTTAGGACCGGGGAGCTGTTTTTT.

V usage is TRBV20-1 and J usage is TRBJ1-2; tentative D call: TRBD1 (6 bases). Germline values: CDR1 DFQATT, CDR2 SNEGSKA (reference sequence). The CDR3 sequence is 13 residues long. Trimming shortened V by 3 bases and J by 4 bases, and 12 bases separated the two germline ends. CDR3 sequence (DNA): TGCAGTGCTAGTACGGGGGCCCCCTATGGCTACACCTTC. Protein sequence: CSASTGAPYGYTF.

V usage is TRBV6-1 and J usage is TRBJ1-2, with a tentative D call TRBD1 (6 bases). The length of the CDR3 is 15 residues. The germline gives CDR1 MNHNS, CDR2 SASEGT. V lost 2 bases, J lost 4 bases, and 14 bases lay in between. As DNA, the CDR3 is TGTGCCAGCAGTGAACTAGGAGGGGGAACCTATGGCTACACCTTC. Its translation is CASSELGGGTYGYTF.

In nucleotides, the CDR3 is TGTGCCAGCAGTCTCTCTGGGGGGTCTGGAAACACCATATATTTT. It encodes CASSLSGGSGNTIYF. The chain employs TRBV7-9 and TRBJ1-3; D is possibly TRBD1 (5 bases). CDR1 and CDR2 from the germline V gene are SEHNR and FQNEAQ (reference sequence). This CDR3 comprises 15 residues. Trimming shortened V by 6 bases and J by 1 base, and 13 bases separated the two germline ends.

The J gene is TRBJ2-7, the V gene TRBV7-2; D unclear. Germline CDR1 SGHTA, CDR2 FQGNSA. V was shortened by 1 base and J by 3 bases, with 16 bases between the two germline ends. The CDR3 contains 16 residues. The CDR3 DNA sequence: TGTGCCAGCAGCTTAGTAGGCCAGGCCCCCCTCTACGAGCAGTACTTC. It specifies CASSLVGQAPLYEQYF. The whole variable domain, remainder taken from reference TRBV7-2 and TRBJ2-7, is GAGVSQSPSNKVTEKGKDVELRCDPISGHTALYWYRQSLGQGLEFLIYFQGNSAPDKSGLPSDRFSAERTGGSVSTLTIQRTQQEDSAVYLCASSLVGQAPLYEQYFGPGTRLTVT.

This chain joins TRBV6-2 or TRBV6-3 and TRBJ2-1; D may be TRBD1 or TRBD2 (6 bases each). CDR3 length equals 16 residues. The V and J ends lost 6 bases and 7 bases respectively, with 22 bases between them. Germline V gene lookup returns CDR1 MNHEY and CDR2 SVGEGT. Here the CDR3 reads CASSNYGGPTGNEQFF. CDR3 DNA: TGTGCCAGCAGCAACTACGGGGGCCCGACTGGGAATGAGCAGTTCTTC.

The CDR3 here is CASSLFRLGGEETQYF. CDR3 DNA: TGTGCCAGCAGTTTATTCCGCCTGGGGGGAGAAGAGACCCAGTACTTC. The chain combines TRBV27 with TRBJ2-5, with D possibly TRBD2 on 6 matching bases. The CDR3 runs 16 residues. CDR1 is MNHEY and CDR2 is SMNVEV in the germline V gene (reference sequence). V lost 1 base, J lost 3 bases, and 15 bases lay in between.

This chain joins TRBV5-4 and TRBJ1-6, with D perhaps TRBD1 (6 bases). Germline V CDR1 and CDR2: SGHNT, YYREEE (reference sequence). The CDR3 sequence is 14 residues long. V was shortened by 1 base and J by 10 bases, with 12 bases between the two germline ends. The CDR3 spells CASSLPGVRSPLHF. CDR3 nucleotides: TGTGCCAGCAGCTTGCCAGGGGTCCGATCACCCCTCCACTTT.

The J gene is TRBJ1-4, the V gene TRBV5-8; TRBD1 might be the D (6 bases). The germline CDR1 and CDR2 sequences are SGHTS and YDEGEE. Trimming took 4 bases from V and 7 from J, leaving 23 bases between them. The CDR3 totals 17 residues. The CDR3 region is CASSPPVGRGRSEKLFF. DNA of the CDR3: TGTGCCAGCAGCCCGCCTGTGGGCAGGGGCAGGAGTGAAAAACTGTTTTTT.

This sequence joins TRBV7-2 and TRBJ1-3, with a weak D call TRBD1 (6 bases). Trimming took off 6 bases at V and 3 bases at J, with 15 bases between the two ends. The CDR3 is 15 residues long. The germline V gene encodes CDR1 SGHTA and CDR2 FQGNSA. CDR3 loop: CASSSNRVGGNTIYF. The CDR3 nucleotides are TGTGCCAGCAGTTCTAACAGGGTGGGTGGAAACACCATATATTTT. Drawing the rest from reference TRBV7-2 and TRBJ1-3, the complete variable domain is GAGVSQSPSNKVTEKGKDVELRCDPISGHTALYWYRQSLGQGLEFLIYFQGNSAPDKSGLPSDRFSAERTGGSVSTLTIQRTQQEDSAVYLCASSSNRVGGNTIYFGEGSWLTVV.

The chain combines TRBV5-4 with TRBJ2-1; D tentatively fits TRBD1 or TRBD2 (5 bases each). Germline V gives CDR1 SGHNT, CDR2 YYREEE (reference sequence). The CDR3 is 15 residues long. V was cut by 0 bases and J by 7 bases, with 14 bases left in between. The CDR3 region is CASSLDPGRWNEQFF. CDR3 nucleotides: TGTGCCAGCAGCTTGGACCCGGGGCGGTGGAATGAGCAGTTCTTC. The whole variable domain, filled in from reference TRBV5-4 and TRBJ2-1, reads ETGVTQSPTHLIKTRGQQVTLRCSSQSGHNTVSWYQQALGQGPQFIFQYYREEENGRGNFPPRFSGLQFPNYSSELNVNALELDDSALYLCASSLDPGRWNEQFFGPGTRLTVL.

This sequence joins TRBV7-3 and TRBJ2-2, with TRBD1 as a possible D gene (5 bases). The CDR3 runs to 16 residues. V was pared by 3 bases and J by 2 bases, with 13 bases between. Germline lookup yields CDR1 SGHTA and CDR2 FQGTGA. The CDR3 DNA reads as TGTGCCAGCAGCTTCAAGGGGCCCCCTAACACCGGGGAGCTGTTTTTT. Its translation is CASSFKGPPNTGELFF.

The rearrangement joins TRBV9 to TRBJ2-7; D gene unclear. The CDR3 loop spans 14 amino acids. The germline V gene has CDR1 SGDLS and CDR2 YYNGEE. V lost 3 bases and J lost 9, with 19 bases in between. CDR3 residues: CASSANYNPTGQYF. The CDR3 region has the DNA TGTGCCAGCAGCGCCAACTACAACCCGACCGGGCAGTACTTC.

V and J are TRBV4-2 and TRBJ1-5; D is ambiguous. Looked up from germline, CDR1 is LGHNA and CDR2 is YNFKEQ. The CDR3 runs 12 residues. With 2 bases removed from V and 4 bases from J, the gap between germline ends came to 3 bases. The CDR3 is CASSQPNQPQHF. The CDR3 region has the DNA TGTGCCAGCAGCCAACCAAATCAGCCCCAGCATTTT.

The chain employs TRBV19 and TRBJ1-5; TRBD1 matches at 10 bases. Trimming at V came to 3 bases and at J to 4 bases, leaving 3 bases not matched to a gene. The CDR3 sequence is 15 residues long. Germline V CDR1 and CDR2: LNHDA, SQIVND (reference sequence). The CDR3: CASSIWGQGNQPQHF. In DNA, the CDR3 is TGTGCCAGTAGTATCTGGGGACAGGGGAATCAGCCCCAGCATTTT.

This chain uses TRBV5-1 with TRBJ2-2; tentatively, D is TRBD1 (5 bases). CDR3 length: 15 amino acids. Germline V CDR1 and CDR2: SGHRS, YFSETQ. The V gene lost 4 bases and the J gene lost 4 bases, with 14 bases spanning the gap. CDR3 coding DNA: TGCGCCAGCAGCCCTGGGGCAGGAGCCACCGGGGAGCTGTTTTTT. Protein: CASSPGAGATGELFF.

The genes are TRBV27 and TRBJ1-6, with D unclear. V was cut by 1 base and J by 0 bases, with 13 bases left in between. Germline V CDR1 and CDR2: MNHEY, SMNVEV (reference sequence). This CDR3 is 18 amino acids long. CDR3 bases: TGTGCCAGCAGTTTATACCCAGAGCAGAGCTCCTATAATTCACCCCTCCACTTT. Its protein product is CASSLYPEQSSYNSPLHF.

Details on this clone: Other DNA sequences from this sample encode an identical CDR3 as well. This chain connects TRBV29-1 to TRBJ2-7; D is perhaps TRBD1 (8 bases). The length of the CDR3 is 13 residues. Germline loops: CDR1 SQVTM, CDR2 ANQGSEA. Between the trimmed V and J ends, which lost 4 bases and 6 bases, there was a span of 16 bases. The CDR3 DNA sequence: TGCAGCGTTGGACAGGGGAGGGCAGGCGAGCAGTACTTC. It encodes CSVGQGRAGEQYF.